These 5 T cell receptor beta chains originate from one sample sequenced in a study of T cell changes during pregnancy in multiple sclerosis. Measured with immunoSEQ multiplex PCR; TCRdb has only the in-frame clones, and not every one. The sample lists under 85,000 clones; just over 90% were seen once. Source: peripheral blood, taken in the third trimester of pregnancy. The receptor source for this set is a female donor with multiple sclerosis, enrolled in a pregnancy study.

V and J are TRBV5-1 and TRBJ2-6; TRBD1 might be the D (6 bases). In germline, CDR1 is SGHRS, CDR2 YFSETQ. This CDR3 has 18 amino acids. Trimming removed 5 bases at V and 3 bases at J, with 21 bases between. CDR3 residues: CASRLGLGASFGANVLTF. In DNA form, the CDR3 reads TGCGCCAGCAGACTCGGGTTGGGGGCCTCTTTTGGGGCCAACGTCCTGACTTTC.

The chain combines TRBV16 with TRBJ2-7; D might be TRBD1 (6 bases). In germline, CDR1 is KGHSY, CDR2 FQNENV. This CDR3 is 13 amino acids long. V was trimmed by 4 bases and J by 4 bases, leaving 11 bases between them. The CDR3, as DNA: TGTGCCAGCAGCCCCCTGAGGGGGTACGAGCAGTACTTC. Amino acids: CASSPLRGYEQYF.

The V gene is TRBV2, the J gene TRBJ2-6, with D uncertain. This CDR3 has 14 amino acids. CDR1 is SNHLY, CDR2 FYNNEI, per germline. Trimming cost V 2 bases and J 1 base, with 3 bases left between them. The CDR3 sequence is CASSERSGANVLTF. The CDR3 coding sequence is TGTGCCAGCAGTGAACGGTCTGGGGCCAACGTCCTGACTTTC.

This chain joins TRBV7-9 and TRBJ2-7; TRBD2 is a possible D gene (6 bases). The V and J ends lost 3 bases and 2 bases respectively, with 11 bases between them. The CDR3 length is 14 residues. Germline lookup yields CDR1 SEHNR and CDR2 FQNEAQ (reference sequence). CDR3 nucleotide sequence: TGTGCCAGCAGCTTTGTGGAGCGGGCCTACGAGCAGTACTTC. This encodes CASSFVERAYEQYF.

The V gene is TRBV30, the J gene TRBJ1-1, with D unresolved. Germline lookup yields CDR1 GTSNPN and CDR2 SVGIG (reference sequence). Trimming took off 0 bases at V and 5 bases at J, with 13 bases between the two ends. The CDR3 has 14 residues. CDR3 DNA: TGTGCCTGGAGTGTACCGTGGGGAGGAACTGAAGCTTTCTTT. Translated: CAWSVPWGGTEAFF.